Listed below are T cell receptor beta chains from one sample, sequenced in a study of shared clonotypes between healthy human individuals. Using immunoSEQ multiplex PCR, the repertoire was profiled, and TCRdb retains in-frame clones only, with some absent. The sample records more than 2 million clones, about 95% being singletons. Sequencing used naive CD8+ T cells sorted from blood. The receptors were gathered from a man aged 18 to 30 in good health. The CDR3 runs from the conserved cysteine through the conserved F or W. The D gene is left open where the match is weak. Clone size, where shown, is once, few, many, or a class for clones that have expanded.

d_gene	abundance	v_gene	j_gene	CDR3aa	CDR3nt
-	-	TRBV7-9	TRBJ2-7	CASSSQGAEQYF	TGTGCCAGCAGCAGCCAGGGAGCCGAGCAGTACTTC
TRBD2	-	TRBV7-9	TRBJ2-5	CASSLLGGDGETQYF	TGTGCCAGCAGCTTATTGGGAGGGGACGGAGAGACCCAGTACTTC
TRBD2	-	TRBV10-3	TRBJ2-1	CAISEAEGGPPDEQFF	TGTGCCATCAGTGAGGCTGAGGGAGGGCCCCCCGATGAGCAGTTCTTC
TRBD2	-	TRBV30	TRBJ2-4	CAWSPLAGESVQYF	TGTGCCTGGAGTCCGCTAGCGGGAGAGAGTGTTCAGTACTTC
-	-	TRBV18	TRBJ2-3	CASSPFLAIGDTQYF	TGTGCCAGCTCACCGTTTTTGGCGATTGGAGATACGCAGTATTTT
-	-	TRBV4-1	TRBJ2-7	CASSPRDTGTSYEQYF	TGCGCCAGCAGCCCGCGGGACACCGGGACCTCCTACGAGCAGTACTTC
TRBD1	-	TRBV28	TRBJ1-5	CANQGANQPQHF	TGTGCCAACCAGGGGGCGAATCAGCCCCAGCATTTT
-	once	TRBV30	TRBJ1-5	CAWSLVSTTQPQHF	TGTGCCTGGAGTCTGGTCAGTACGACTCAGCCCCAGCATTTT
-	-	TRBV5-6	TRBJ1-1	CASSLGGSGAFF	TGTGCCAGCAGCTTGGGGGGAAGTGGAGCTTTCTTT
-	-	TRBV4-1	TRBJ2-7	CASSQEATTSYEQYF	TGCGCCAGCAGCCAAGAAGCGACTACCTCCTACGAGCAGTACTTC
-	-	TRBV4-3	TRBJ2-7	CASSQELDSTYEQYF	TGCGCCAGCAGCCAAGAACTGGACAGCACCTACGAGCAGTACTTC
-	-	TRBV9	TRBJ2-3	CASSVGGGSSTDTQYF	TGTGCCAGCAGCGTAGGGGGCGGGTCCAGCACAGATACGCAGTATTTT
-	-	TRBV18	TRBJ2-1	CASSPRNTDNEQLF	TGTGCCAGCTCACCACGGAATACAGACAATGAGCAGCTCTTC
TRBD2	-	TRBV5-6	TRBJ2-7	CASSPVTSSGEQYF	TGTGCCAGCAGCCCCGTGACTAGCTCGGGGGAGCAGTACTTC
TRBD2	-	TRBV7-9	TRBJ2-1	CASSLGEGNLNEQFF	TGTGCCAGCAGCTTAGGGGAGGGGAACCTAAATGAGCAGTTCTTC
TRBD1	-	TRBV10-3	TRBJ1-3	CAITGQGALGNTIYF	TGTGCCATCACCGGACAGGGGGCGCTTGGAAACACCATATATTTT
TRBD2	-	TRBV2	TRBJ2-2	CASSDDIGTSGTLLTGELFF	TGTGCCAGCAGTGATGATATCGGGACTAGCGGGACTTTGCTGACCGGGGAGCTGTTTTTT
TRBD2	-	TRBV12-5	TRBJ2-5	CASGLIAGGRQETQYF	TGTGCTAGTGGTCTTATAGCGGGAGGAAGGCAAGAGACCCAGTACTTC
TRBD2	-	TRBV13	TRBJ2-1	CASSLGPAGNEQFF	TGTGCCAGCAGCTTAGGCCCAGCGGGAAATGAGCAGTTCTTC
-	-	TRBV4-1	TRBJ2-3	CASSQESLYGGTDTQYF	TGCGCCAGCAGCCAAGAAAGCCTCTACGGGGGCACAGATACGCAGTATTTT
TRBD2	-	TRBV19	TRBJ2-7	CASSIASGGPIDYEQYF	TGTGCCAGTAGTATAGCTAGCGGGGGGCCAATTGACTACGAGCAGTACTTC
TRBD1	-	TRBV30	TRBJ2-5	CAWSSGGVGETQYF	TGTGCCTGGAGTTCAGGGGGCGTTGGCGAGACCCAGTACTTC
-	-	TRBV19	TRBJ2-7	CASSAGIGYEQYF	TGTGCCAGTTCCGCAGGGATAGGCTACGAGCAGTACTTC
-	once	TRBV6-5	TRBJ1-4	CASSYERTLEKLFF	TGTGCCAGCAGTTACGAAAGGACACTCGAAAAACTGTTTTTT
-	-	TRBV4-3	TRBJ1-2	CASSQDRTAGGGYTF	TGCGCCAGCAGCCAAGATCGGACGGCCGGCGGTGGCTACACCTTC
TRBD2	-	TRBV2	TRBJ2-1	CASLFLGLAEERLYNEQFF	TGTGCCAGTCTTTTTTTGGGACTAGCGGAAGAACGACTATACAATGAGCAGTTCTTC
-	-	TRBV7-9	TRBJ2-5	CASSLGEGLYQETQYF	TGTGCCAGCAGCTTAGGAGAAGGACTTTACCAAGAGACCCAGTACTTC
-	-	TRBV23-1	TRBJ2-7	CASSHHCAESYEQYF	TGCGCCAGCAGTCATCACTGCGCCGAATCATACGAGCAGTACTTC
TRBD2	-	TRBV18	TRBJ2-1	CASSLAGGLSSYNEQFF	TGTGCCAGCTCTCTAGCGGGGGGCTTGAGCTCCTACAATGAGCAGTTCTTC
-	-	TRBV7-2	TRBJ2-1	CASSILDSPIYNEQFF	TGTGCCAGCAGCATTTTGGACAGCCCAATCTACAATGAGCAGTTCTTC
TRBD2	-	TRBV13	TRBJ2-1	CASGAGDFNEQFF	TGTGCCAGCGGGGCGGGAGACTTTAATGAGCAGTTCTTC
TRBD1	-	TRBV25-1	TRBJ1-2	CASTPRDRGATGGYTF	TGTGCCAGCACCCCGCGCGACAGGGGCGCCACAGGTGGCTACACCTTC
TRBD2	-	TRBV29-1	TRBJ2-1	CSVEMGALAGNEQFF	TGCAGCGTTGAGATGGGGGCTCTAGCGGGGAATGAGCAGTTCTTC
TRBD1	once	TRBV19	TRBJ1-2	CASSIERTGYYGYTF	TGTGCCAGTAGTATAGAGCGGACAGGATACTATGGCTACACCTTC
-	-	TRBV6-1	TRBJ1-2	CASSEVGGYYGYTF	TGTGCCAGCAGTGAAGTCGGAGGTTACTATGGCTACACCTTC
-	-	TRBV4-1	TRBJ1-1	CASSLPGDTEAFF	TGCGCCAGCAGCCTCCCGGGAGACACTGAAGCTTTCTTT
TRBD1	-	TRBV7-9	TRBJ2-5	CASSQPNRGQETQYF	TGTGCCAGCAGCCAGCCTAACAGGGGACAAGAGACCCAGTACTTC
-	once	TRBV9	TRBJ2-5	CASSSEGEERETQYF	TGTGCCAGCAGCTCAGAGGGAGAAGAGAGAGAGACCCAGTACTTC
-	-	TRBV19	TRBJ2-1	CASGGYTEQFF	TGTGCCAGCGGGGGATACACTGAGCAGTTCTTC
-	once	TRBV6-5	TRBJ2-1	CATTSWGNEQFF	TGTGCCACCACCTCCTGGGGCAATGAGCAGTTCTTC
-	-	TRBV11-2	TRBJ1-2	CASARKEWGGANYGYTF	TGTGCCAGCGCACGGAAAGAGTGGGGGGGCGCAAACTATGGCTACACCTTC